These 9 T cell receptor beta chains originate from one sample sequenced in a study of cytomegalovirus exposure and HLA in healthy donors. 60 Vbeta and 13 Jbeta primers were used in PCR. The assay was immunoSEQ multiplex PCR, and TCRdb's table has in-frame clones only and misses some. The repertoire includes 150,000 to 200,000 clones, over 65% of them detected once, and around 1.5% sits in the top ten. Sequenced: PBMCs. The receptors come from a woman aged 25 to 39 in good health and CMV-seropositive.

V and J are TRBV28 and TRBJ2-2; TRBD2 agrees at 7 bases. CDR3 length equals 13 residues. Germline loops: CDR1 MDHEN, CDR2 SYDVKM. With 10 bases clipped from V and 5 bases from J, the junction kept 7 bases outside the gene matches. Here the CDR3 reads CATKRDLTGELFF. The CDR3 DNA sequence: TGTGCCACGAAGCGGGATTTAACCGGGGAGCTGTTTTTT.

The chain links TRBV5-1 to TRBJ2-2; no reliable D call. Germline CDR1 is SGHRS and CDR2 is YFSETQ. V was shortened by 2 bases and J by 3 bases, with 11 bases between the two germline ends. The CDR3 totals 15 residues. The DNA of the CDR3 is TGCGCCAGCAGCTTCTCAGAAATACACACCGGGGAGCTGTTTTTT. It specifies CASSFSEIHTGELFF.

The genes are TRBV7-8 and TRBJ2-1, with 7 bases identical to TRBD2. CDR3 length: 14 residues. The V and J ends lost 1 base and 8 bases, in that order; junction bases with no gene match: 5. Germline lookup yields CDR1 SGHVS and CDR2 FQNEAQ. CDR3 nucleotides: TGTGCCAGCAGCTTAGAACTAGCGTGGGATGAGCAGTTCTTC. Protein: CASSLELAWDEQFF.

This chain joins TRBV5-1 and TRBJ2-3; tentative D call: TRBD1 (7 bases). CDR3 size: 16 residues. CDR1 is SGHRS, CDR2 YFSETQ, per germline. V shed 4 bases and J shed 0 bases, with 15 bases lying between them. The CDR3 sequence: CASSLARGPSTDTQYF. In DNA, the CDR3 is TGCGCCAGCAGCCTAGCGAGGGGGCCTAGCACAGATACGCAGTATTTT.

The gene calls are TRBV11-2 and TRBJ2-1; possibly TRBD2 for D (5 bases). With 3 bases removed from V and 6 bases from J, the gap between germline ends came to 15 bases. Germline V lookup: CDR1 SGHAT, CDR2 FQNNGV. The CDR3 is 15 amino acids. The CDR3 DNA is TGTGCCAGCAGCTTGCTGCGGGCCCCCCGCAATGAGCAGTTCTTC. Protein: CASSLLRAPRNEQFF.

The chain carries TRBV5-1 and TRBJ2-2, with 8 bases fitting TRBD1. V gave up 2 bases and J gave up 6 bases; unmatched junction bases: 6. In germline, CDR1 is SGHRS, CDR2 YFSETQ. The CDR3 contains 15 residues. The CDR3 DNA sequence: TGCGCCAGCAGCTTACTACAGGGGGACCCCGGGGAGCTGTTTTTT. Translated, it gives CASSLLQGDPGELFF.

The CDR3 DNA reads TGTGCCAGCAGCTTAGGGGACAGGGGGCCCGGCGATACGCAGTATTTT. Translation gives CASSLGDRGPGDTQYF. The V and J genes are TRBV7-9 and TRBJ2-3, with TRBD1 identical over 12 bases. Germline V gene lookup returns CDR1 SEHNR and CDR2 FQNEAQ (reference sequence). The CDR3 consists of 16 residues. J gave up 6 bases and V 1 base, and 5 bases lay outside the gene matches.

This chain uses TRBV5-4 with TRBJ2-7, with D unresolved. Trimming stripped 4 bases from V and 3 bases from J, with 14 bases between. From germline, CDR1 is SGHNT and CDR2 YYREEE (reference sequence). This CDR3 region has 14 residues. The CDR3 spells CASSPSVGDYEQYF. The CDR3 coding sequence is TGTGCCAGCAGCCCCTCAGTAGGAGACTACGAGCAGTACTTC.

J is TRBJ2-3 and V is TRBV2; no clear D. Looked up from germline, CDR1 is SNHLY and CDR2 is FYNNEI. This CDR3 is built from 15 residues. Deletions cut 7 bases from V and 2 bases from J, with 16 bases between. The CDR3: CASTGRSIFTDTQYF. The DNA for the CDR3 is TGTGCCAGCACAGGCCGCTCCATTTTCACAGATACGCAGTATTTT.